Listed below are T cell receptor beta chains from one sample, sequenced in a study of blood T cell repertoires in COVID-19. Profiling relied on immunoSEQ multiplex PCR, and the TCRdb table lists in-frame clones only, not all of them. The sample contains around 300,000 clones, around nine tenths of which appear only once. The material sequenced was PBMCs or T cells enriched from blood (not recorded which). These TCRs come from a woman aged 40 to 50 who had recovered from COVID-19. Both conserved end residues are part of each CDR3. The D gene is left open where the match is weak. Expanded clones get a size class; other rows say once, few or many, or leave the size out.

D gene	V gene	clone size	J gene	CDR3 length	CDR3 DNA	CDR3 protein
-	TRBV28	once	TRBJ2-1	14	TGTGCCAGCAGCGAACAGAGGGGGTCCAATGAGCAGTTCTTC	CASSEQRGSNEQFF
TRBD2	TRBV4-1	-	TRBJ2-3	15	TGCGCCAGCAGCCAAGACCCGGGAGGCCCAGATACGCAGTATTTT	CASSQDPGGPDTQYF
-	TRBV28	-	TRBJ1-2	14	TGTGCCAGCAGTAACAGGGTAGGGCTCTACGGCTACACCTTC	CASSNRVGLYGYTF
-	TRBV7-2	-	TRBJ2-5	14	TGTGCCAGCAGCCCCCTCGACAGAAAAGAGACCCAGTACTTC	CASSPLDRKETQYF
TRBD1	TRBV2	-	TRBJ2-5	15	TGTGCCAGCAGTATTGACCCGGGACAGGGAGGGACCCAGTACTTC	CASSIDPGQGGTQYF
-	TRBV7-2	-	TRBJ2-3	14	TGTGCCAGCAGCTTGCGAGGGAGTGTAGATACGCAGTATTTT	CASSLRGSVDTQYF
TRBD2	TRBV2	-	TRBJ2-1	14	TGTGCCACAGGACTAGTCCTTTCCTACAATGAGCAGTTCTTC	CATGLVLSYNEQFF
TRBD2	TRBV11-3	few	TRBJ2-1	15	TGTGCCAGCAGCTTAAATAGCGGGGTCTACAATGAGCAGTTCTTC	CASSLNSGVYNEQFF
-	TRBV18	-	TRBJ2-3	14	TGTGCCAGCTCACCGGCAGGGAGCACAGATACGCAGTATTTT	CASSPAGSTDTQYF
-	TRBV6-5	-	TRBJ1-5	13	TGTGCCAGCAGTTCAGGGTATCTCCAGCCCCAGCATTTT	CASSSGYLQPQHF
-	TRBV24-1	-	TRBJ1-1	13	TGTGCCACCAGAACAGGGTCGGGCACTGAAGCTTTCTTT	CATRTGSGTEAFF
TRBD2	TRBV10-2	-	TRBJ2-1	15	TGCGCCACACGACTAGCGGAGAGCTCCTACAATGAGCAGTTCTTC	CATRLAESSYNEQFF
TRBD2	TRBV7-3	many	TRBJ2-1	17	TGTGCCAGCAGCTTAAAGGCCCTTAGCGGGAGGTCCTATGAGCAGTTCTTC	CASSLKALSGRSYEQFF
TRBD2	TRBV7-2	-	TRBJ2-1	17	TGTGCCAGCAGCTTATCCCTAGCGGGAGGCCGTAACAATGAGCAGTTCTTC	CASSLSLAGGRNNEQFF
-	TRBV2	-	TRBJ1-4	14	TGTGCCAGCAGGCGTATCACAACTAATGAAAAACTGTTTTTT	CASRRITTNEKLFF
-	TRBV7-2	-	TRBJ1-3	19	TGTGCCAGCAGCTTAGGGGGCCTCATTCGGACAAGATGGGAAAACACCATATATTTT	CASSLGGLIRTRWENTIYF
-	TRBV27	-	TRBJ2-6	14	TGTGCCAGCAGACAGCACTCTGGGGCCAACGTCCTGACTTTC	CASRQHSGANVLTF
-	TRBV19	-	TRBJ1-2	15	TGTGCCAGTAGTATCCAGTCCGGGGGGCGATATGGCTACACCTTC	CASSIQSGGRYGYTF
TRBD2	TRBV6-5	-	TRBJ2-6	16	TGTGCCAGCAGTTGGGGCGGGAGAGGTGGGGCCAACGTCCTGACTTTC	CASSWGGRGGANVLTF
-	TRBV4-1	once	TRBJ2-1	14	TGCGCCAGCAGCCGAGAAAGCGCTGGGAATGAGCAGTTCTTC	CASSRESAGNEQFF
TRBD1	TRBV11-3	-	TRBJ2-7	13	TGTGCCAGCAGCTTACAGGGGGCCTACGAGCAGTACTTC	CASSLQGAYEQYF
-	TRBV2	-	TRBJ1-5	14	TGTGCCAGCAGTGGGGGGCATAGCAATCAGCCCCAGCATTTT	CASSGGHSNQPQHF
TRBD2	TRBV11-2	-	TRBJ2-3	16	TGTGCCAGCAGCCCCACCTCGGGAGGGCCGGGAGATACGCAGTATTTT	CASSPTSGGPGDTQYF
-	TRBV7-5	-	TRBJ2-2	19	TGTGCCAGAAGCTTGAGATTGCCGGGACACCCTCACGAAGGCGGGGAGCTGTTTTTT	CARSLRLPGHPHEGGELFF
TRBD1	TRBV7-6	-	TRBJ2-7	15	TGTGCCAGCAGCTCGCGGGACAGGGGGCTAAGGGAGCAGTACTTC	CASSSRDRGLREQYF
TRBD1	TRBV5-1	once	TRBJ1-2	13	TGCGCCAGCAGCTCGCAGGGGGCGAATGGCTACACCTTC	CASSSQGANGYTF
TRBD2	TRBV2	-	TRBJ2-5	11	TGTGCCAGCCGGGGGGAGGAGACCCAGTACTTC	CASRGEETQYF
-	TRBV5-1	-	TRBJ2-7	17	TGCGCCAGCAGCTTGAACGAAGTTAGGCGGAGCTCCTACGAGCAGTACTTC	CASSLNEVRRSSYEQYF
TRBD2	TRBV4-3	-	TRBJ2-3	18	TGCGCCAGCAGCCAGGACCCGGCTCCAGCGGGAGTGGGAGATACGCAGTATTTT	CASSQDPAPAGVGDTQYF
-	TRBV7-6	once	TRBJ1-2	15	TGTGCCAGCAGTCCACAGGAGATAACTAACTATGGCTACACCTTC	CASSPQEITNYGYTF
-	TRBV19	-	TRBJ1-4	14	TGTGCCAGTAGTATAGGGCCATCGCCGGAAAAACTGTTTTTT	CASSIGPSPEKLFF
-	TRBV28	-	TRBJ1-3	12	TGTGCCACCAAGACAGCAGGAAACACCATATATTTT	CATKTAGNTIYF
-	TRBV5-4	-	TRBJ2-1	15	TGTGCCAGCAGCTTGCCCCCGGGACAAGACAATGAGCAGTTCTTC	CASSLPPGQDNEQFF
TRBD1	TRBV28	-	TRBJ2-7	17	TGTGCCAGCAGTTCGATAACTGACAGGGCGAGCTCCTACGAGCAGTACTTC	CASSSITDRASSYEQYF
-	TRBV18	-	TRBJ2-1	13	TGTGCCAGCTCACCACCGTCCGTAAATGAGCAGTTCTTC	CASSPPSVNEQFF
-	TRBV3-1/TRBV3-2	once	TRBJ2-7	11	TGTGCCAGCAGCCCCCTCGGCGAGCAGTACTTC	CASSPLGEQYF
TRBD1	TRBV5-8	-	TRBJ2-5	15	TGTGCCAGCAGCTCCGCAGGACAGGGCGGAGAGACCCAGTACTTC	CASSSAGQGGETQYF
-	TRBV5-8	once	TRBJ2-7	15	TGTGCCAGCAGCTTGGGGGTCTACTACCCCTACGAGCAGTACTTC	CASSLGVYYPYEQYF
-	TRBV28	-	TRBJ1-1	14	TGTGCCAGCAGTTTTGAGGGATTCAACACTGAAGCTTTCTTT	CASSFEGFNTEAFF
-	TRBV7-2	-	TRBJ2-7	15	TGTGCCAGCAGCCCGTCGACCGGGAGAAGTTACGAGCAGTACTTC	CASSPSTGRSYEQYF
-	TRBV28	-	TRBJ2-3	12	TGTGCCAGCTCCATAGTCGGGGATACGCAGTATTTT	CASSIVGDTQYF
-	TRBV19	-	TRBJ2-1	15	TGTGCCAGTAGTATAGCGTTAGCGGAGAGGAATGAGCAGTTCTTC	CASSIALAERNEQFF
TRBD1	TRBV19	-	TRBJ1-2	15	TGTGCCAGTAGTCCCACAGGGGGACAGGCCTATGGCTACACCTTC	CASSPTGGQAYGYTF
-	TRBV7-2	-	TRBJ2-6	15	TGTGCCAGCAGCTTTGGCCAATCTGGGGCCAACGTCCTGACTTTC	CASSFGQSGANVLTF
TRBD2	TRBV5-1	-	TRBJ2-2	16	TGCGCCAGCAGCTTGGTAGCGGGAGGATACACCGGGGAGCTGTTTTTT	CASSLVAGGYTGELFF